The following is a T cell receptor beta chain sequence with its context. This record belongs to a study of blood T cell repertoires in COVID-19. As for the study in general: In each case, the material was cDNA or gDNA derived from T cells, B-cell-depleted T cells, or PBMCs.

Recovered status applied to Cohort 3 donors who had two consecutive negative PCRs. It also applied to those with clearance or with symptom resolution. The V and J ends lost 6 bases and 3 bases, in that order; junction bases with no gene match: 4. CDR1 is SGHDT and CDR2 is YYEEEE in the germline V gene. The CDR3 runs 13 residues. This table comes from immunoSEQ multiplex PCR, and its TCRdb copy is limited to in-frame clones, with some not included. Counted here are some 460,000 clones, about nine tenths occurring once; the ten biggest clones make up roughly 0.7%. The chain joins TRBV5-6 to TRBJ2-7; 9 bases agree with TRBD1. Sequencing used PBMCs or T cells enriched from blood (not recorded which). The receptor comes from a woman aged 18-29 years who had recovered from COVID-19. The CDR3 bases are TGTGCCAGCATGCGGACAGGGGACTACGAGCAGTACTTC. It codes for CASMRTGDYEQYF.